These 6 T cell receptor beta chains were sequenced from one sample in a study of somatic mutations in cytotoxic T cells in rheumatoid arthritis. This table comes from immunoSEQ multiplex PCR, and its TCRdb copy is limited to in-frame clones, with some not included. The sample consists of about 18,000 clones, 80% of them appearing once. The specimen sequenced was CD8+ T cells sorted from blood. The receptors originated from an adult with rheumatoid arthritis.

The chain carries TRBV30 and TRBJ1-4; a possible D gene is TRBD1 (6 bases). Germline CDR1 reads GTSNPN; CDR2 reads SVGIG (reference sequence). V gave up 7 bases and J gave up 0 bases, with 9 bases separating them. The CDR3 spans 13 residues. CDR3 DNA: TGTGCCTTACAGGGCGCAACTAATGAAAAACTGTTTTTT. It codes for CALQGATNEKLFF.

The sample holds a few counts of this clone. The V gene is TRBV4-2, the J gene TRBJ2-3; a possible D gene is TRBD1 (6 bases). Looked up from germline, CDR1 is LGHNA and CDR2 is YNFKEQ. The ends were cut back, 2 bases at V and 3 bases at J, with 12 bases in the middle. CDR3 length: 15 residues. The CDR3 spells CASSQWSGATDTQYF. The DNA of the CDR3 is TGTGCCAGCAGCCAATGGTCAGGGGCAACAGATACGCAGTATTTT.

The chain couples TRBV5-6 to TRBJ2-1; 13 nucleotides agree with TRBD2. Germline CDR1 is SGHDT and CDR2 is YYEEEE. V gave up 3 bases and J gave up 8 bases; unmatched junction bases: 5. CDR3 length: 15 amino acids. CDR3 in amino acids: CASSSGLAGVYEQFF. The CDR3 DNA reads TGTGCCAGCAGCTCCGGACTAGCGGGAGTTTATGAGCAGTTCTTC.

This rearrangement joins TRBV21-1 to TRBJ1-5. TRBV21-1 constitutes a pseudogene. The length of the CDR3 is 17 residues. In DNA, the CDR3 is TGTGCCAGCAGTCCGGGACGGATTGTTAGTAGCAATCAGCCCCAGCATTTT. This encodes CASSPGRIVSSNQPQHF.

This sequence joins TRBV19 and TRBJ1-4, with D possibly being TRBD1 (5 bases). Germline V CDR1 and CDR2: LNHDA, SQIVND (reference sequence). This CDR3 is built from 14 residues. Between the trimmed V and J ends, which lost 3 bases and 3 bases, there was a span of 8 bases. Here the CDR3 DNA reads TGTGCCAGTAGTATGACAGATTCTAATGAAAAACTGTTTTTT. Protein product: CASSMTDSNEKLFF.

CDR3 in amino acids: CASSLSGGPGNEQFF. The DNA of the CDR3 is TGTGCCAGCAGTTTATCGGGAGGGCCGGGGAATGAGCAGTTCTTC. The rearrangement links TRBV27 to TRBJ2-1, with 7 bases fitting TRBD2. Trimming at V came to 0 bases and at J to 7 bases, leaving 6 bases not matched to a gene. Germline CDR1 and CDR2: MNHEY and SMNVEV (reference sequence). The CDR3 contains 15 residues.